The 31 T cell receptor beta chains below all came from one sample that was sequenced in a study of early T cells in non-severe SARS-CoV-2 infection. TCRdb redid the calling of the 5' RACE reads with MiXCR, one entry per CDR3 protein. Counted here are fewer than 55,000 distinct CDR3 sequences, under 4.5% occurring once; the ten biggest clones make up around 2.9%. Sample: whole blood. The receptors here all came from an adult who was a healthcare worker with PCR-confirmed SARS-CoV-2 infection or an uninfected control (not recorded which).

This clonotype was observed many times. In nucleotides, the CDR3 is TGTGCCAGCAGCTTACGACAGCTCTCTAGCACAGATACGCAGTATTTT. It yields the protein CASSLRQLSSTDTQYF. This chain connects TRBV5-6 to TRBJ2-3; tentatively, D is TRBD1 (5 bases). The CDR3 covers 16 residues. Per the germline V gene, CDR1 is SGHDT and CDR2 is YYEEEE. V was pared by 2 bases and J by 0 bases, with 13 bases between.

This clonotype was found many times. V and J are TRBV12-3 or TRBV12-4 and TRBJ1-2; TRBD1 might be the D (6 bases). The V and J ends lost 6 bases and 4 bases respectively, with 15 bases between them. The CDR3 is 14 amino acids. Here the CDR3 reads CASRSEGEVYGYTF. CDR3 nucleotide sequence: TGTGCCAGCAGGTCGGAGGGGGAGGTCTATGGCTACACCTTC.

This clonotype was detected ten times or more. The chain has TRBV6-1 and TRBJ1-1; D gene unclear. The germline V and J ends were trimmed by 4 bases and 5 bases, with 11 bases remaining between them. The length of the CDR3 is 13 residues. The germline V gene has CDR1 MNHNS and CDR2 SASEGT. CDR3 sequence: CASSVKLVTEAFF. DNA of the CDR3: TGTGCCAGCAGTGTAAAATTGGTAACTGAAGCTTTCTTT.

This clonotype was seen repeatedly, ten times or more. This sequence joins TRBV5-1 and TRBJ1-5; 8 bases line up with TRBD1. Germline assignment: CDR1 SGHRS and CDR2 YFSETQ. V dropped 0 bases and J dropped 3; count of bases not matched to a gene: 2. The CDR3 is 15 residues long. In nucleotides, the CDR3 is TGCGCCAGCAGCTTGGGGACAGGGAACAATCAGCCCCAGCATTTT. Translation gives CASSLGTGNNQPQHF.

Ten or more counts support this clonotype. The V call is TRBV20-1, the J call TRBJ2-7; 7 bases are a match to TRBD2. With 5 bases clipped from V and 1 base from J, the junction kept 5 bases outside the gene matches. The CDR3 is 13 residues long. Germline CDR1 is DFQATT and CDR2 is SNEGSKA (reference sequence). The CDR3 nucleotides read TGCAGTGCTCTCCCTAGCGGATCCTACGAGCAGTACTTC. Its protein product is CSALPSGSYEQYF.

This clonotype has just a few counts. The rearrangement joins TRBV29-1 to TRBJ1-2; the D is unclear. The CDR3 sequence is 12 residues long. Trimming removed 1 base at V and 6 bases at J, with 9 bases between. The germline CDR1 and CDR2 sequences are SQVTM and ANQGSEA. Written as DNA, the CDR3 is TGCAGCGTTGAAGGCATTTGGAATGGCTACACCTTC. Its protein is CSVEGIWNGYTF.

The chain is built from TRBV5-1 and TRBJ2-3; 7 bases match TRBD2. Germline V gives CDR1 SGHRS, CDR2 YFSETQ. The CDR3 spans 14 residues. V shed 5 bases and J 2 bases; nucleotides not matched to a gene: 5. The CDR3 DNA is TGCGCCAGCAGTTTGAGACTAGCCACAGATACGCAGTATTTT. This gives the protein CASSLRLATDTQYF.

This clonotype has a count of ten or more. The CDR3 nucleotides are TGTGCCAGCAGTTATATCGGGGACCCCAACTATGGCTACACCTTC. This translates into CASSYIGDPNYGYTF. The gene calls are TRBV6-6 and TRBJ1-2; D possibly corresponds to TRBD1 (5 bases). The CDR3 runs to 15 residues. V was clipped by 3 bases and J by 2 bases, with 13 bases between them. The germline V gene has CDR1 MNHNY and CDR2 SVGAGI (reference sequence).

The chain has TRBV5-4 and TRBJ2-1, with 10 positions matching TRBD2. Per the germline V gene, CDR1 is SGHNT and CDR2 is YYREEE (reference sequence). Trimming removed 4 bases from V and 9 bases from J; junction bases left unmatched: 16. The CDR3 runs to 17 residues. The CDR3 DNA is TGTGCCAGCAGCGGGGGTTGGGCTAGCGGGAGTTCGGGTGAGCAGTTCTTC. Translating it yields CASSGGWASGSSGEQFF. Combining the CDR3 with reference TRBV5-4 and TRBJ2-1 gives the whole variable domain ETGVTQSPTHLIKTRGQQVTLRCSSQSGHNTVSWYQQALGQGPQFIFQYYREEENGRGNFPPRFSGLQFPNYSSELNVNALELDDSALYLCASSGGWASGSSGEQFFGPGTRLTVL.

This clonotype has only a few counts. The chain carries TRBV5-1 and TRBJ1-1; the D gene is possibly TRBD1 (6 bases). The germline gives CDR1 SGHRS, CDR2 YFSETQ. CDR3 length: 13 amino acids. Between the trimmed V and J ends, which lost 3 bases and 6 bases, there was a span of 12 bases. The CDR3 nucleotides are TGCGCCAGCAGCTCGGGACAAGCCCCTGAAGCTTTCTTT. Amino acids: CASSSGQAPEAFF. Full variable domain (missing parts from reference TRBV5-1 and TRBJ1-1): KAGVTQTPRYLIKTRGQQVTLSCSPISGHRSVSWYQQTPGQGLQFLFEYFSETQRNKGNFPGRFSGRQFSNSRSEMNVSTLELGDSALYLCASSSGQAPEAFFGQGTRLTVV.

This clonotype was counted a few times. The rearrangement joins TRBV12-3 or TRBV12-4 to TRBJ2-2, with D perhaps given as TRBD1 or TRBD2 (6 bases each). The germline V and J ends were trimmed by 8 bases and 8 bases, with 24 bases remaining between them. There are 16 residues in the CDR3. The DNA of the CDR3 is TGTGCCAGCTCCCTCGGGGGCAGGGGTCTAGCTGGGGAGCTGTTTTTT. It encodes CASSLGGRGLAGELFF.

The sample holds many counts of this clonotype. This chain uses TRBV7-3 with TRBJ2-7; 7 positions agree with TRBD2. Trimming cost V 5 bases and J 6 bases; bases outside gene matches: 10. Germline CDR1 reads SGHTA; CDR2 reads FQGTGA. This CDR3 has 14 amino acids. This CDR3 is CASSPRSGGSEQYF. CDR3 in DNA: TGTGCCAGCAGCCCCCGCTCCGGGGGGTCCGAGCAGTACTTC.

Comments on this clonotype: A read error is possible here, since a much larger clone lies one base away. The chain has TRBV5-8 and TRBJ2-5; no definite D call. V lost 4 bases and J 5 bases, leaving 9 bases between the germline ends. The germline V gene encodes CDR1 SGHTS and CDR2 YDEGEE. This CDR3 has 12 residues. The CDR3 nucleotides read TGTGCCAGCAGCCTGCCCCACGAGACCCAGTACTTC. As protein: CASSLPHETQYF.

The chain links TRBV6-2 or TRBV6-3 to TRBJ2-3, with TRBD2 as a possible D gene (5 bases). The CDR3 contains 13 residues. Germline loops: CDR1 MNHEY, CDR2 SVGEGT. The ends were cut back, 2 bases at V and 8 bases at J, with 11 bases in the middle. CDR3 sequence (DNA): TGTGCCAGCAGTTACGGGAGTCGGGTTACGCAGTATTTT. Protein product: CASSYGSRVTQYF.

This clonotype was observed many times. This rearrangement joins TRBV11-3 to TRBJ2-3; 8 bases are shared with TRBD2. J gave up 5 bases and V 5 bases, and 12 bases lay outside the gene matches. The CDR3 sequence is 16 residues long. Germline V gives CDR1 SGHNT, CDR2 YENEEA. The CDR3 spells CASSPGGAGARDTQYF. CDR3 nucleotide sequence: TGTGCCAGCAGCCCCGGGGGAGCGGGAGCGAGAGATACGCAGTATTTT.

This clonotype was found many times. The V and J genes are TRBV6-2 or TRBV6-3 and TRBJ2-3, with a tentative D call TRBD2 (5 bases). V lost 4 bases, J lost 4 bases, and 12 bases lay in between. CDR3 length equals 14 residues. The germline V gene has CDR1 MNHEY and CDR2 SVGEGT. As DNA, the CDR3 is TGTGCCAGCAGTTCCTCACTAGGTGCAGATACGCAGTATTTT. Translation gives CASSSSLGADTQYF.

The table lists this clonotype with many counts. This chain's CDR3 is CASSALGEQFF. CDR3 sequence (DNA): TGTGCCAGCAGTGCCCTGGGTGAGCAGTTCTTC. The rearrangement uses TRBV2 and TRBJ2-1; D is unresolved. CDR3 size: 11 residues. The germline CDR1 and CDR2 sequences are SNHLY and FYNNEI. Trimming took off 4 bases at V and 9 bases at J, with 7 bases between the two ends.

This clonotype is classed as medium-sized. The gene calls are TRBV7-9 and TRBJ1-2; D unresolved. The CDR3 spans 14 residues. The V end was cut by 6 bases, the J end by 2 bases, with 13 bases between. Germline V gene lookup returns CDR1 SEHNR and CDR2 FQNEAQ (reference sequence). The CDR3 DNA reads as TGTGCCAGCAGAACTCCCGACCGGAACTATGGCTACACCTTC. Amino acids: CASRTPDRNYGYTF.

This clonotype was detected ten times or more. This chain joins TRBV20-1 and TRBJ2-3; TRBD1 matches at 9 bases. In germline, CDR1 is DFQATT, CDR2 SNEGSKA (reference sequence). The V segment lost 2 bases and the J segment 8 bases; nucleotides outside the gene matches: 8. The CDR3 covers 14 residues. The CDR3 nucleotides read TGCAGTGCTAGAAGGGACAGGGCCATAGTTACGCAGTATTTT. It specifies CSARRDRAIVTQYF.

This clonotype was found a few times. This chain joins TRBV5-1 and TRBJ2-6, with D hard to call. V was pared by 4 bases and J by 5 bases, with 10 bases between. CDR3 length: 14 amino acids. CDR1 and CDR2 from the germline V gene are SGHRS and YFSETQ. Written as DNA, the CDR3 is TGCGCCAGCAGCCTAGACACCAGGGCCAACGTCCTGACTTTC. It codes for CASSLDTRANVLTF.

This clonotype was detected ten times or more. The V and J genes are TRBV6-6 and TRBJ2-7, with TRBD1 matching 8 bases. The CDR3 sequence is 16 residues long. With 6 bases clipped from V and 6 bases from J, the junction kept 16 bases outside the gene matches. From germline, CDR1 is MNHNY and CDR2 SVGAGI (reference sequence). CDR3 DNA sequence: TGTGCCAGCAGCAATTCCCCCGGCAGGGGGCCTGTCGAGCAGTACTTC. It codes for CASSNSPGRGPVEQYF.

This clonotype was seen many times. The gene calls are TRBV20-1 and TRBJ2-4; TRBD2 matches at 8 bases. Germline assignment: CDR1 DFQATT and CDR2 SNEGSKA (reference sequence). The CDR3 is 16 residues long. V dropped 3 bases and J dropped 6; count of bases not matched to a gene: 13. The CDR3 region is CSASLRGRGGLNIQYF. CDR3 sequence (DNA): TGCAGTGCTAGCCTGCGAGGACGGGGGGGCCTAAACATTCAGTACTTC.

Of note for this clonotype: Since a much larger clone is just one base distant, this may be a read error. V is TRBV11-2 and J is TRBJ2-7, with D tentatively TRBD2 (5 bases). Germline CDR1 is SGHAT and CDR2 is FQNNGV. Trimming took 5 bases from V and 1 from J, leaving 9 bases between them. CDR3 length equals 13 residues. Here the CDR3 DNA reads TGTGCCAGCAGCCTGTGGGAGTCCTACGAGCAGTACTTC. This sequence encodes CASSLWESYEQYF.

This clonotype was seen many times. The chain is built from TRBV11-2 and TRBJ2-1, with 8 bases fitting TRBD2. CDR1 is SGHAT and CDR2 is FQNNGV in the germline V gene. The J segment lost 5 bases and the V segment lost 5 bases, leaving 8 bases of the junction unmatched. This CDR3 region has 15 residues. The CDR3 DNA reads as TGTGCCAGCAGCGCCTTTGAGCGGGGGCACAATGAGCAGTTCTTC. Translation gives CASSAFERGHNEQFF.

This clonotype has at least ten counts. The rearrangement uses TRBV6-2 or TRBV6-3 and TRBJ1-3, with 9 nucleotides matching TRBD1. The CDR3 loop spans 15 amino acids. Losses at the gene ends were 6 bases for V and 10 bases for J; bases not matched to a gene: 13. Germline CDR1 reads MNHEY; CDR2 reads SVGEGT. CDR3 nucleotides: TGTGCCAGCAGGCGGACCGGGACAGGGCCACGGACCATATATTTT. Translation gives CASRRTGTGPRTIYF.

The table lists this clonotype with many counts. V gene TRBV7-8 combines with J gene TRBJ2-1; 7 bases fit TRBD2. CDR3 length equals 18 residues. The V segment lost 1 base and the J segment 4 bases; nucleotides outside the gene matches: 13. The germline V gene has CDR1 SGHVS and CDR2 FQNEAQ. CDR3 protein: CASSLGSMGEGLYNEQFF. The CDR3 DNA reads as TGTGCCAGCAGCTTAGGAAGTATGGGGGAGGGCCTATACAATGAGCAGTTCTTC.

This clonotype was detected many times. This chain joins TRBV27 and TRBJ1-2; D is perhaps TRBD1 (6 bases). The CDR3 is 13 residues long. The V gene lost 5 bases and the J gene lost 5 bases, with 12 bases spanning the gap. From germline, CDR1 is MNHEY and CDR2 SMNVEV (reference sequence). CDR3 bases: TGTGCCAGCAGTCCACAGGGAAAGTATGGCTACACCTTC. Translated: CASSPQGKYGYTF.

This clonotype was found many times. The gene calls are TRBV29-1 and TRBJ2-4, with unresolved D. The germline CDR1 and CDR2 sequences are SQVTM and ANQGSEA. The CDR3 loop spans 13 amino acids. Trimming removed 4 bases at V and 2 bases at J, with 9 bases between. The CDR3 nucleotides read TGCAGCGTTGTGGCTGTAACCAAAAACATTCAGTACTTC. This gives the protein CSVVAVTKNIQYF.

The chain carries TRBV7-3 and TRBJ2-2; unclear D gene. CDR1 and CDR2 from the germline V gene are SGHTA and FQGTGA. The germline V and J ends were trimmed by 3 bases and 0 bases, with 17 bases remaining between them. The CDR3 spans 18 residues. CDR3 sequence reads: CASSFDGPLSANTGELFF. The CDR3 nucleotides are TGTGCCAGCAGCTTCGACGGACCACTCTCCGCGAACACCGGGGAGCTGTTTTTT.

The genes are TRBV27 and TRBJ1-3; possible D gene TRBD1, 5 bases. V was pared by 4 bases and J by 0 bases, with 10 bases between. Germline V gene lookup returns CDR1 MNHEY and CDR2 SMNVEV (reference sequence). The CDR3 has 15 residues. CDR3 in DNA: TGTGCCAGCAGTTCGAGACAGAACTCTGGAAACACCATATATTTT. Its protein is CASSSRQNSGNTIYF.

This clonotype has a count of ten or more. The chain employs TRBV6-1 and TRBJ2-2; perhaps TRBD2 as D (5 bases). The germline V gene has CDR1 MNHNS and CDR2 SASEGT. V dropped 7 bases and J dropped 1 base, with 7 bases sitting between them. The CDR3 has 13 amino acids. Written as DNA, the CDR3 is TGTGCCAGCATGAGCGGGAACACCGGGGAGCTGTTTTTT. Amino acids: CASMSGNTGELFF.